The entry below describes one T cell receptor beta chain. Its antigen is not identified. The observed sequence ends 3 residues before the CDR3 terminus, with the missing tail filled in from the germline J gene. The sample is drawn from a study of T cells in women clearing cervical HPV infection. The study's findings and limits: CIN3+ cases had significantly higher TCR repertoire richness than controls, but evenness did not differ. Effector/memory and HPV-specific T cells were not isolated, and association timing is unknown.

Trimming pared 3 bases from V and 0 bases from J, leaving 6 bases between. The CDR3 spans 13 residues. CDR1 is SGDLS and CDR2 is YYNGEE in the germline V gene. The table came from immunoSEQ multiplex PCR; TCRdb's copy has only in-frame clones and leaves some out. Its listing shows under 50,000 clones. The chain couples TRBV9 to TRBJ1-2; no clear D. The receptor's source is a woman between 18 and 70 years old with a cervical HPV16 infection that either progressed to CIN3+ or cleared (not recorded which). The sample was blood buffy coat. The CDR3 here is CASSATANYGYTF. The covered CDR3 bases are TGTGCCAGCAGCGCTACGGCTAACTATGGC.